The table lists the clone carrying this TCR beta chain with a few counts. TCRdb recomputed calls from the 5' RACE reads with MiXCR, one row per CDR3 protein. The table lists about 350,000 distinct CDR3 sequences, 20% of them singletons, with roughly 21% in the top ten. The sample comes from a study of T-cell memory formation after mild COVID-19. Study details: TCR clusters largely stayed donor specific.

Material for sequencing was PBMCs or a T cell subset sorted from them (not recorded which). This clonotype originated in a man younger than 35 who had mild COVID-19 (a few samples of this study predate the infection). Cell type and time point are not known.

Here the CDR3 DNA reads TGTGCCAGCAGCCAGGACCCTACTGCCTTGGGCGAGACCCAGTACTTC. It encodes CASSQDPTALGETQYF. The chain joins TRBV7-3 to TRBJ2-5, with D hard to call. This CDR3 has 16 amino acids. Germline V gene data show CDR1 as SGHTA and CDR2 as FQGTGA. Trimming cost V 5 bases and J 5 bases, with 21 bases left between them.